Below are 5 T cell receptor beta chains sequenced from a single sample in a study of technical replicates of blood from a handful of donors. Assay used: immunoSEQ multiplex PCR; TCRdb lists only in-frame clones, some missing. The data show roughly 92,000 clones, approximately 95% seen once. Material: T cells isolated from PBMCs. These receptors all stem from a human donor in good health.

The rearrangement joins TRBV9 to TRBJ2-7; D unresolved. Trimming cost V 4 bases and J 1 base, with 9 bases left between them. There are 13 residues in the CDR3. Looked up from germline, CDR1 is SGDLS and CDR2 is YYNGEE. CDR3: CASSPTSSYEQYF. CDR3 DNA sequence: TGTGCCAGCAGCCCTACCTCGTCCTACGAGCAGTACTTC.

The chain links TRBV6-4 to TRBJ1-2; D not resolved. There are 12 residues in the CDR3. Germline loops: CDR1 MRHNA, CDR2 SNTAGT. Trimming stripped 3 bases from V and 7 bases from J, with 9 bases between. The CDR3 is CASSEILAGYTF. As DNA, the CDR3 is TGTGCCAGCAGTGAAATACTCGCTGGCTACACCTTC.

The rearrangement joins TRBV5-1 to TRBJ2-7; D is possibly TRBD2 (5 bases). The CDR3 covers 14 residues. The germline gives CDR1 SGHRS, CDR2 YFSETQ. The germline V and J ends were trimmed by 4 bases and 1 base, with 12 bases remaining between them. CDR3 DNA: TGCGCCAGCAGCACGACCGGGAAGTCCTACGAGCAGTACTTC. It is translated as CASSTTGKSYEQYF.

The V call is TRBV30, the J call TRBJ1-2, with 7 bases that match TRBD1. There are 16 residues in the CDR3. Germline assignment: CDR1 GTSNPN and CDR2 SVGIG (reference sequence). With V trimmed by 8 bases and J by 6 bases, 21 bases remained unmatched. The CDR3 here is CATTKAPAQGTDGYTF. CDR3 nucleotides: TGTGCCACGACAAAGGCCCCTGCACAGGGGACAGATGGCTACACCTTC.

The chain has TRBV10-3 and TRBJ2-2; D is possibly TRBD2 (5 bases). Trimming cost V 6 bases and J 4 bases, with 9 bases left between them. The length of the CDR3 is 13 residues. Germline CDR1 and CDR2: ENHRY and SYGVKD. This chain's CDR3 is CAIRLLGTGELFF. Written as DNA, the CDR3 is TGTGCCATCAGATTACTAGGCACCGGGGAGCTGTTTTTT.